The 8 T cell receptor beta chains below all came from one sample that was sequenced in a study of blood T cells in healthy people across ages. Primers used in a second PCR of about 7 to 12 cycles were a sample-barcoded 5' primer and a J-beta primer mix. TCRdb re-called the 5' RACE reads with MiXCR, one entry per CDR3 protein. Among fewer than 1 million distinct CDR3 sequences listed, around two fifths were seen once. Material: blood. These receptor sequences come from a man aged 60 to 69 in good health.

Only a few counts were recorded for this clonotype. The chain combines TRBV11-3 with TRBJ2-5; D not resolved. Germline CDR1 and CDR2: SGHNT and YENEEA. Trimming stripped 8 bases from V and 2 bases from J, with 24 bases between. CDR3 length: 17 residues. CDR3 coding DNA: TGTGCCAGCTTAGATCAGCATCAGCTACCCCGACAAGAGACCCAGTACTTC. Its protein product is CASLDQHQLPRQETQYF.

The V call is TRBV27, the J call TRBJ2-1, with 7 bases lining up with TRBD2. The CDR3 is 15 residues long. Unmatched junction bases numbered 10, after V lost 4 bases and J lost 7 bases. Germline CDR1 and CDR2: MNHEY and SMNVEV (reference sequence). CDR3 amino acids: CASSSLGGGWNEQFF. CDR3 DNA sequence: TGTGCCAGCAGTTCCCTTGGCGGGGGATGGAATGAGCAGTTCTTC.

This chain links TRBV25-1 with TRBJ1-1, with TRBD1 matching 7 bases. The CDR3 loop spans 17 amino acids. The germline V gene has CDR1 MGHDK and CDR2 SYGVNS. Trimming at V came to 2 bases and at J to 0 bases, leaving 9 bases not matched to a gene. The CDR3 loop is CASSERQGHLLNTEAFF. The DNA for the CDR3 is TGTGCCAGCAGTGAAAGACAGGGTCACCTTCTGAACACTGAAGCTTTCTTT.

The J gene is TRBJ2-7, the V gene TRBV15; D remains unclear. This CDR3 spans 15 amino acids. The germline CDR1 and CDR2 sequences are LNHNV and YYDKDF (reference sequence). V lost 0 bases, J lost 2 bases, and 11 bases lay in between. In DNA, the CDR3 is TGTGCCACCAGCAGAGATCGAGTCCTCGCCTACGAGCAGTACTTC. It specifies CATSRDRVLAYEQYF.

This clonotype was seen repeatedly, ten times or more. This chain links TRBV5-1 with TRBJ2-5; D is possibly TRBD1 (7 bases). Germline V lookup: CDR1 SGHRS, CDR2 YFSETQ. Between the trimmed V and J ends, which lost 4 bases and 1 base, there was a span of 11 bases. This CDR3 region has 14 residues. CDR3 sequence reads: CASSLQGGQETQYF. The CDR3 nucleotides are TGCGCCAGCAGCCTCCAGGGGGGCCAAGAGACCCAGTACTTC.

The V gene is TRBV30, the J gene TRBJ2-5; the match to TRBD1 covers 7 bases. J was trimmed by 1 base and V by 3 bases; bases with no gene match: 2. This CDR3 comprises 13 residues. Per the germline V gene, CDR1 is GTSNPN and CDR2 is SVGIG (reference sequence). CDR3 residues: CAWSGTVQETQYF. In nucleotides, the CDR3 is TGTGCCTGGAGCGGGACAGTCCAAGAGACCCAGTACTTC.

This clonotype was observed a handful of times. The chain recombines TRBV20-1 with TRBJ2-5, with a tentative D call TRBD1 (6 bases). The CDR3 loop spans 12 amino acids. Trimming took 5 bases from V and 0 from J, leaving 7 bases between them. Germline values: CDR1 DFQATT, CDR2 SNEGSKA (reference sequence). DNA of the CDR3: TGCAGTGCTCAGGGGTACCAAGAGACCCAGTACTTC. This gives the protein CSAQGYQETQYF.

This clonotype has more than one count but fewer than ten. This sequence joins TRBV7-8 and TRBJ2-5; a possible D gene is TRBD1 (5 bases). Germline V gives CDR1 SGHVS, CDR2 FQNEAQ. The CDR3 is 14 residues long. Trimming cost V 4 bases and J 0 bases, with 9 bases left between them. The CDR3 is CASSSTAYQETQYF. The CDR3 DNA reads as TGTGCCAGCAGCTCGACAGCGTACCAAGAGACCCAGTACTTC. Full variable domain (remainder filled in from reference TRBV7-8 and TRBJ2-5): GAGVSQSPRYKVAKRGQDVALRCDPISGHVSLFWYQQALGQGPEFLTYFQNEAQLDKSGLPSDRFFAERPEGSVSTLKIQRTQQEDSAVYLCASSSTAYQETQYFGPGTRLLVL.